One and the same sample provided the 22 T cell receptor beta chains below, sequenced in a study of T cell repertoires in cytomegalovirus infection. Using its own MiXCR run on the reads, TCRdb lists one record per CDR3 protein. The sample lists about half a million distinct CDR3 sequences, about 42% seen once, with around 45% in the top ten. These receptors have no known antigen. The material was cultured PBMCs, obtained from culture after CMV antigen stimulation. These receptors came from a human donor in good health (CMV status not recorded). Some clones in this sample may be carry-over from other donors' samples.

This clonotype turned up a few times. The V call is TRBV7-8, the J call TRBJ2-4; perhaps D is TRBD1 or TRBD2 (5 bases each). The V end was cut by 6 bases, the J end by 9 bases, with 21 bases between. This CDR3 spans 15 amino acids. Germline V gene sequence: CDR1 SGHVS, CDR2 FQNEAQ. CDR3 amino acids: CASSWSRDRSGIQYF. The CDR3 DNA reads as TGTGCCAGCAGTTGGTCCCGGGACCGGTCGGGCATTCAGTACTTC.

This clonotype was seen a handful of times. The chain is built from TRBV7-2 and TRBJ2-7, with TRBD2 matching over 10 bases. The V gene's germline CDR1 is SGHTA and CDR2 FQGNSA. The V segment lost 2 bases and the J segment 0 bases; nucleotides outside the gene matches: 7. CDR3 length: 17 amino acids. CDR3 nucleotides: TGTGCCAGCAGCTTAATGAGCGGGGGGGCACACTCCTACGAGCAGTACTTC. Residues: CASSLMSGGAHSYEQYF. Using reference TRBV7-2 and TRBJ2-7 for the parts outside the CDR3, the full variable domain is GAGVSQSPSNKVTEKGKDVELRCDPISGHTALYWYRQSLGQGLEFLIYFQGNSAPDKSGLPSDRFSAERTGGSVSTLTIQRTQQEDSAVYLCASSLMSGGAHSYEQYFGPGTRLTVT.

The chain has TRBV29-1 and TRBJ2-3, with 14 bases lining up with TRBD2. The CDR3 runs to 15 residues. The junction had 5 bases not matched to a gene; V was cut back by 4 bases and J by 5 bases. From germline, CDR1 is SQVTM and CDR2 ANQGSEA. CDR3 loop: CSVGGLAGVRDTQYF. Written as DNA, the CDR3 is TGCAGCGTTGGGGGACTAGCGGGAGTGAGAGATACGCAGTATTTT.

This clonotype came up a few times. This chain uses TRBV7-9 with TRBJ1-2; D is unresolved. Germline V CDR1 and CDR2: SEHNR, FQNEAQ (reference sequence). With 2 bases removed from V and 5 bases from J, the gap between germline ends came to 6 bases. The CDR3 is 12 amino acids. CDR3 nucleotides: TGTGCCAGCAGCTTAACAGCATATGGCTACACCTTC. Encoded protein: CASSLTAYGYTF.

J is TRBJ2-3 and V is TRBV12-3 or TRBV12-4; a possible D gene is TRBD2 (6 bases). Trimming took 5 bases from V and 1 from J, leaving 13 bases between them. The CDR3 spans 15 residues. CDR3 nucleotides: TGTGCCAGCAGTCAGAATAGCGGTGGCACAGATACGCAGTATTTT. It encodes CASSQNSGGTDTQYF.

The rearrangement uses TRBV18 and TRBJ1-1; the D gene is possibly TRBD1 (5 bases). Trimming shortened V by 5 bases and J by 1 base, and 17 bases separated the two germline ends. CDR3 length: 16 residues. Germline V CDR1 and CDR2: KGHSH, LQKENI. The CDR3 loop reads CASSSRQGGENTEAFF. Written as DNA, the CDR3 is TGTGCCAGCTCATCTCGGCAGGGTGGGGAGAACACTGAAGCTTTCTTT.

This clonotype was detected a few times. The chain uses TRBV28 and TRBJ1-1; no clear D gene. The CDR3 has 14 residues. Trimming shortened V by 2 bases and J by 7 bases, and 14 bases separated the two germline ends. Germline lookup yields CDR1 MDHEN and CDR2 SYDVKM. The CDR3 coding sequence is TGTGCCAGCAGTTTAGGGCCGATTGGAGGTGAAGCTTTCTTT. It codes for CASSLGPIGGEAFF.

This clonotype has ten or more counts. CDR3 nucleotides: TGTGCCAGCAGTTATCAAGGCGGCCGATATGGCTACACCTTC. Its protein product is CASSYQGGRYGYTF. The rearrangement links TRBV6-1 to TRBJ1-2; D remains unclear. Germline V gene data show CDR1 as MNHNS and CDR2 as SASEGT. The CDR3 is 14 residues long. Trimming pared 5 bases from V and 5 bases from J, leaving 15 bases between.

This clonotype has just a few counts. This CDR3 is CASSLVFSKLAGNYEQYF. Here the CDR3 DNA reads TGCGCCAGCAGCTTGGTTTTTTCGAAACTAGCGGGGAACTACGAGCAGTACTTC. The V call is TRBV5-1, the J call TRBJ2-7, with 10 bases that match TRBD2. V was pared by 0 bases and J by 3 bases, with 12 bases of the junction left unmatched. CDR1 and CDR2 (germline): SGHRS, YFSETQ. The CDR3 length is 18 residues.

This clonotype was counted a single time. The chain links TRBV7-2 to TRBJ2-3, with D possibly being TRBD2 (6 bases). Germline V CDR1 and CDR2: SGHTA, FQGNSA. The V and J ends lost 8 bases and 6 bases respectively, with 9 bases between them. The CDR3 runs 11 residues. The CDR3 reads CASHRGDTQYF. The CDR3, as DNA: TGTGCCAGCCACCGGGGGGATACGCAGTATTTT.

The J gene is TRBJ1-5, the V gene TRBV12-3 or TRBV12-4; D uncertain. V gave up 5 bases and J gave up 9 bases, with 11 bases separating them. The CDR3 loop spans 12 amino acids. CDR3 nucleotide sequence: TGTGCCAGCAGTGGAGGGTTCGGGCCCCAGCATTTT. Translated, it gives CASSGGFGPQHF.

CDR3 nucleotide sequence: TGTGCCAGCAGCCAAAGAGATCTCGGGGCCAACGTCCTGACTTTC. It specifies CASSQRDLGANVLTF. This chain links TRBV7-2 with TRBJ2-6; D not resolved. Germline lookup yields CDR1 SGHTA and CDR2 FQGNSA. This CDR3 region has 15 residues. Trimming left V 5 bases short and J 4 bases short, with 12 bases between.

This clonotype has only a few counts. This chain uses TRBV6-1 with TRBJ2-2, with D unresolved. The germline gives CDR1 MNHNS, CDR2 SASEGT. This CDR3 has 17 residues. V was trimmed by 6 bases and J by 0 bases, leaving 17 bases between them. CDR3 sequence reads: CASSLGRGLTNTGELFF. Here the CDR3 DNA reads TGTGCCAGCAGCCTCGGTCGAGGCCTCACGAACACCGGGGAGCTGTTTTTT.

This rearrangement joins TRBV27 to TRBJ2-3, with D maybe TRBD1 (6 bases). The V end was cut by 4 bases, the J end by 2 bases, with 13 bases between. The CDR3 contains 15 residues. CDR1 is MNHEY, CDR2 SMNVEV, per germline (reference sequence). CDR3 region: CASSSRQVITDTQYF. CDR3 in DNA: TGTGCCAGCAGTTCCCGACAGGTGATCACAGATACGCAGTATTTT.

This chain links TRBV7-7 with TRBJ2-5; 7 nucleotides agree with TRBD1. With 5 bases clipped from V and 5 bases from J, the junction kept 5 bases outside the gene matches. Germline assignment: CDR1 SSHAT and CDR2 FNYEAQ (reference sequence). CDR3 size: 13 residues. The CDR3 sequence is CASSPTQGETQYF. The CDR3 nucleotides read TGTGCCAGCAGCCCGACACAGGGGGAGACCCAGTACTTC.

This clonotype was seen a handful of times. V gene TRBV6-1 combines with J gene TRBJ2-2; 8 nucleotides line up with TRBD1. This CDR3 comprises 15 residues. In germline, CDR1 is MNHNS, CDR2 SASEGT. Unmatched junction bases numbered 2, after V lost 5 bases and J lost 0 bases. CDR3 in amino acids: CASSSQGANTGELFF. The CDR3 bases are TGTGCCAGCAGTTCACAGGGGGCGAACACCGGGGAGCTGTTTTTT.

The rearrangement joins TRBV18 to TRBJ2-7, with 7 nucleotides matching TRBD2. The CDR3 totals 15 residues. The J segment lost 3 bases and the V segment lost 1 base, leaving 6 bases of the junction unmatched. Germline values: CDR1 KGHSH, CDR2 LQKENI. CDR3 DNA: TGTGCCAGCTCACCACGGGCTAGCGGATACTACGAGCAGTACTTC. Its protein is CASSPRASGYYEQYF.

V gene TRBV6-1 combines with J gene TRBJ2-7; D is unclear. This CDR3 spans 13 amino acids. Trimming shortened V by 1 base and J by 2 bases, and 6 bases separated the two germline ends. From germline, CDR1 is MNHNS and CDR2 SASEGT. The CDR3 DNA reads TGTGCCAGCAGTGAAGGTTACCCCTACGAGCAGTACTTC. It yields the protein CASSEGYPYEQYF.

This clonotype was counted between two and nine times. The chain combines TRBV6-5 with TRBJ1-2, with a tentative D call TRBD1 (5 bases). V was pared by 0 bases and J by 7 bases, with 12 bases between. Germline V gene sequence: CDR1 MNHEY, CDR2 SVGAGI. The CDR3 is made up of 14 amino acids. CDR3 sequence (DNA): TGTGCCAGCAGTTACTCGAGGGGCTTAGCTGGCTACACCTTC. This encodes CASSYSRGLAGYTF.

This clonotype was counted between two and nine times. The rearrangement links TRBV6-5 to TRBJ2-6, with 7 bases aligning to TRBD1. Germline lookup yields CDR1 MNHEY and CDR2 SVGAGI. With 6 bases clipped from V and 2 bases from J, the junction kept 1 base outside the gene matches. CDR3 length equals 14 residues. This CDR3 reads CASRDRAGANVLTF. CDR3 coding DNA: TGTGCCAGCAGAGACAGGGCTGGGGCCAACGTCCTGACTTTC.

Of note for this clonotype: The CDR3 carries no conserved terminal phenylalanine or tryptophan, so it likely arises from a read error. This chain links TRBV7-2 with TRBJ2-7; D is unresolved. Trimming cost V 1 base and J 2 bases, with 9 bases left between them. CDR3 length: 14 amino acids. Germline values: CDR1 SGHTA, CDR2 FQGNSA. CDR3 amino acids: CASSLVKGTYEQYL. CDR3 bases: TGTGCCAGCAGCTTAGTAAAGGGTACCTACGAGCAGTACTTA.

The CDR3 protein is CASSLVSLEGNTIYF. DNA for the CDR3: TGTGCCAGCAGCTTGGTGTCGTTGGAGGGAAACACCATATATTTT. The rearrangement uses TRBV7-2 and TRBJ1-3, with D uncertain. The germline V and J ends were trimmed by 3 bases and 4 bases, with 13 bases remaining between them. This CDR3 has 15 amino acids. From germline, CDR1 is SGHTA and CDR2 FQGNSA.